This T cell receptor beta chain was identified in a study of TIL therapy for anti-PD-1-resistant metastatic lung cancer. Study-level background: A few tumors were EGFR-mutant and two were ALK-rearranged.

The CDR3 extends over 13 amino acids. Germline assignment: CDR1 KGHSH and CDR2 LQKENI. V shed 6 bases and J shed 1 base, with 9 bases lying between them. Sample time point: pre-treatment sample, taken before nivolumab and TIL therapy. Most excised metastases sampled were pleural nodules or supraclavicular lymph nodes. The immunoSEQ assay was v3. Assay: immunoSEQ multiplex PCR; the TCRdb copy retains only in-frame clones and omits some. The table includes 9,500 to 15,000 clones, roughly 63% detected once. The sequence derives from a person between 25 and 80 years old with non-small cell lung cancer. This specimen was tumor tissue, taken at baseline. V is TRBV18 and J is TRBJ2-5; D is unresolved. This CDR3 reads CASSGGPQETQYF. CDR3 coding DNA: TGTGCCAGCTCGGGTGGTCCCCAAGAGACCCAGTACTTC.